These 30 T cell receptor beta chains were all obtained from the same sample, sequenced in a study of post-analysis software for immune sequencing data. Study outcomes and limitations: TRBV segments more frequent in patients than in controls numbered roughly 5 and included TRBV5-6, TRBV5-1 and TRBV20-1.

Carried by the TCR beta cDNA libraries were unique molecular identifiers. TCRdb processed the PCR reads anew with MiXCR; each CDR3 protein has one entry. The table lists 500,000 to 600,000 distinct CDR3 sequences, 40% to 50% of them singletons. These receptors are not linked to any known antigen. The sample comprised blood. The receptor source for this set is a girl aged 10 to 17 with multiple sclerosis.

The J gene is TRBJ1-2, the V gene TRBV12-3 or TRBV12-4; no clear D gene. Trimming took 7 bases from V and 4 from J, leaving 13 bases between them. This CDR3 region has 13 residues. The CDR3 loop is CASTVGSGYGYTF. DNA of the CDR3: TGTGCCAGCACCGTGGGATCAGGCTATGGCTACACCTTC.

This clonotype was counted only a few times. V gene TRBV11-2 combines with J gene TRBJ2-5; D ambiguous. V dropped 7 bases and J dropped 0 bases, with 9 bases sitting between them. The CDR3 has 13 residues. Looked up from germline, CDR1 is SGHAT and CDR2 is FQNNGV. CDR3 loop: CASTVRYQETQYF. The CDR3 DNA reads TGTGCCAGCACAGTACGGTACCAAGAGACCCAGTACTTC.

This clonotype was recorded a few times. The chain recombines TRBV5-1 with TRBJ1-2, with 10 positions matching TRBD1. Germline V gives CDR1 SGHRS, CDR2 YFSETQ. Germline trimming cut 8 bases from V and 8 bases from J; bases unmatched to any gene: 12. The CDR3 is made up of 14 amino acids. The CDR3 sequence: CASTRDRGREGYTF. The DNA for the CDR3 is TGCGCCAGTACCCGGGACAGGGGACGGGAAGGCTACACCTTC.

This clonotype was recorded at least ten times. This sequence joins TRBV12-3 or TRBV12-4 and TRBJ2-7; 8 bases match TRBD1. The V segment lost 5 bases and the J segment 3 bases; nucleotides outside the gene matches: 9. The CDR3 contains 15 residues. The CDR3 here is CASSGWTGRYYEQYF. Here the CDR3 DNA reads TGTGCCAGCAGTGGTTGGACAGGGAGATACTACGAGCAGTACTTC.

The chain recombines TRBV2 with TRBJ2-3, with D hard to call. The CDR3 has 12 amino acids. V dropped 7 bases and J dropped 14 bases, with 19 bases sitting between them. CDR1 and CDR2 (germline): SNHLY, FYNNEI. CDR3 sequence: CASIPDFPRGYF. The CDR3 nucleotides are TGTGCCAGCATCCCCGACTTCCCCCGAGGGTATTTT.

The chain combines TRBV5-1 with TRBJ2-7, with 15 bases aligning to TRBD2. The V segment lost 4 bases and the J segment 2 bases; nucleotides outside the gene matches: 4. The CDR3 consists of 16 residues. Germline V gene lookup returns CDR1 SGHRS and CDR2 YFSETQ. The CDR3 DNA reads as TGCGCCAGCAGCCCGGGACTAGCGGGGGGAACCTACGAGCAGTACTTC. It encodes CASSPGLAGGTYEQYF.

Remarks on this clonotype: A much bigger clone sits one base away, suggesting this may be a read error. The gene calls are TRBV12-3 or TRBV12-4 and TRBJ2-5; TRBD2 agrees at 8 bases. The CDR3 is 14 residues long. The CDR3 sequence is CTSSLELAEETQYF. Written as DNA, the CDR3 is TGTACCAGCAGTTTAGAACTAGCGGAAGAGACCCAGTACTTC.

The genes are TRBV7-9 and TRBJ2-3; 13 nucleotides match TRBD2. CDR1 and CDR2 from the germline V gene are SEHNR and FQNEAQ (reference sequence). The junction had 15 bases not matched to a gene; V was cut back by 4 bases and J by 2 bases. This CDR3 is 20 amino acids long. The CDR3 DNA follows: TGTGCCAGCAGCTCACCGGGACTAGCGGGGTCTACCTTACTCACAGATACGCAGTATTTT. Translated: CASSSPGLAGSTLLTDTQYF.

The V gene is TRBV6-5, the J gene TRBJ1-2; 10 positions agree with TRBD1. Per the germline V gene, CDR1 is MNHEY and CDR2 is SVGAGI. Unmatched junction bases numbered 6, after V lost 1 base and J lost 4 bases. There are 16 residues in the CDR3. CDR3 protein: CASSYLPGQGIYGYTF. The CDR3, as DNA: TGTGCCAGCAGTTACTTACCGGGACAGGGGATCTATGGCTACACCTTC.

This clonotype was detected ten times or more. The rearrangement joins TRBV12-3 or TRBV12-4 to TRBJ2-7; TRBD2 might be the D (5 bases). This CDR3 comprises 12 residues. V was cut by 4 bases and J by 2 bases, with 6 bases left in between. CDR3 nucleotides: TGTGCCAGCAGTTCCGGGACCTACGAGCAGTACTTC. This gives the protein CASSSGTYEQYF.

The gene calls are TRBV5-1 and TRBJ2-3; D is perhaps TRBD1 or TRBD2 (5 bases each). Germline lookup yields CDR1 SGHRS and CDR2 YFSETQ. With 4 bases removed from V and 1 base from J, the gap between germline ends came to 16 bases. The CDR3 extends over 16 amino acids. Written as DNA, the CDR3 is TGCGCCAGCAGCGGGGACCTACCGATTCGCACAGATACGCAGTATTTT. As protein: CASSGDLPIRTDTQYF.

The table lists this clonotype with a few counts. The gene calls are TRBV7-2 and TRBJ2-3; possible D gene TRBD1, 6 bases. CDR1 is SGHTA, CDR2 FQGNSA, per germline. The CDR3 length is 17 residues. Trimming removed 0 bases at V and 1 base at J, with 14 bases between. The CDR3 nucleotides read TGTGCCAGCAGCTTAGCAATACAGGGAAGGGGCACAGATACGCAGTATTTT. This gives the protein CASSLAIQGRGTDTQYF.

The chain has TRBV7-9 and TRBJ2-3; D might be TRBD2 (5 bases). The CDR3 consists of 14 residues. Trimming removed 4 bases from V and 1 base from J, with 9 bases in between. Per the germline V gene, CDR1 is SEHNR and CDR2 is FQNEAQ (reference sequence). CDR3 protein: CASSSLGGTDTQYF. CDR3 DNA: TGTGCCAGCAGCTCCCTCGGGGGCACAGATACGCAGTATTTT.

V and J are TRBV5-1 and TRBJ1-2; maybe TRBD1 (5 bases). Germline V gene data show CDR1 as SGHRS and CDR2 as YFSETQ. The CDR3 sequence is 14 residues long. Trimming removed 3 bases at V and 2 bases at J, with 11 bases between. This CDR3 is CASSSRQTNYGYTF. CDR3 sequence (DNA): TGCGCCAGCAGCTCCCGACAGACCAACTATGGCTACACCTTC.

This chain joins TRBV7-2 and TRBJ1-6; 11 bases match TRBD1. Germline CDR1 reads SGHTA; CDR2 reads FQGNSA. The V gene end was trimmed by 1 base and the J gene end by 9 bases; junction bases not matched to a gene: 2. The CDR3 runs 15 residues. As DNA, the CDR3 is TGTGCCAGCAGCTTAGTTGGGACAGGGGGTTCACCCCTCCACTTT. Residues: CASSLVGTGGSPLHF.

The V gene is TRBV4-1, the J gene TRBJ2-1; the match to TRBD1 covers 8 bases. This CDR3 has 18 residues. Trimming removed 0 bases from V and 7 bases from J; junction bases left unmatched: 14. The germline gives CDR1 MGHRA, CDR2 YSYEKL. The chain's CDR3 is CASSQDMVRGQGINEQFF. The CDR3 DNA is TGCGCCAGCAGCCAAGATATGGTAAGAGGACAGGGAATTAATGAGCAGTTCTTC.

V is TRBV5-1 and J is TRBJ2-7; 8 nucleotides line up with TRBD2. With 4 bases clipped from V and 5 bases from J, the junction kept 8 bases outside the gene matches. The germline V gene has CDR1 SGHRS and CDR2 YFSETQ. This CDR3 region has 14 residues. DNA of the CDR3: TGCGCCAGCAGCAGCCTCGGGGGGGCGGACGAGCAGTACTTC. This gives the protein CASSSLGGADEQYF. Based on the CDR3 plus reference TRBV5-1 and TRBJ2-7, the full variable domain is KAGVTQTPRYLIKTRGQQVTLSCSPISGHRSVSWYQQTPGQGLQFLFEYFSETQRNKGNFPGRFSGRQFSNSRSEMNVSTLELGDSALYLCASSSLGGADEQYFGPGTRLTVT.

This clonotype was detected a few times. This rearrangement joins TRBV7-9 to TRBJ2-5; a possible D gene is TRBD1 (5 bases). Trimming pared 5 bases from V and 2 bases from J, leaving 9 bases between. Germline CDR1 SEHNR, CDR2 FQNEAQ (reference sequence). This CDR3 comprises 13 residues. In DNA, the CDR3 is TGTGCCAGCAGCCACGACAGACAAGAGACCCAGTACTTC. Translated, it gives CASSHDRQETQYF.

This sequence joins TRBV5-1 and TRBJ2-1; D not certain. The V gene's germline CDR1 is SGHRS and CDR2 YFSETQ. Trimming took off 0 bases at V and 0 bases at J, with 13 bases between the two ends. The CDR3 has 17 amino acids. The CDR3 bases are TGCGCCAGCAGCTTGGGTAGGGCCTACAGCTCCTACAATGAGCAGTTCTTC. This gives the protein CASSLGRAYSSYNEQFF.

The rearrangement links TRBV5-1 to TRBJ1-2, with TRBD1 matching 9 bases. Germline-derived CDR1 and CDR2 are SGHRS and YFSETQ. This CDR3 contains 14 residues. Germline trimming cut 4 bases from V and 5 bases from J; bases unmatched to any gene: 6. CDR3 DNA sequence: TGCGCCAGCAGCCGGGACAGGGAACCTTATGGCTACACCTTC. Translated, it gives CASSRDREPYGYTF.

J is TRBJ1-1 and V is TRBV3-1, with D tentatively TRBD1 (6 bases). The germline V gene encodes CDR1 LGHDT and CDR2 YNNKEL (reference sequence). The CDR3 length is 14 residues. V lost 0 bases and J lost 5, with 10 bases in between. The CDR3 region has the DNA TGTGCCAGCAGCCAAGAAACAAGGGGGACTGAAGCTTTCTTT. Translated: CASSQETRGTEAFF.

This clonotype has just a few counts. This chain links TRBV20-1 with TRBJ2-5; TRBD2 aligns across 8 bases. Germline CDR1 reads DFQATT; CDR2 reads SNEGSKA (reference sequence). V lost 2 bases and J lost 1; bases outside the gene matches: 3. The CDR3 covers 14 residues. Here the CDR3 DNA reads TGCAGTGCTAGATCTACTAGCGGCCAAGAGACCCAGTACTTC. Amino acids: CSARSTSGQETQYF.

This clonotype was detected a few times. This chain links TRBV5-4 with TRBJ2-3; 14 positions match TRBD2. The germline gives CDR1 SGHNT, CDR2 YYREEE (reference sequence). The CDR3 consists of 16 residues. V was clipped by 3 bases and J by 2 bases; unmatched bases: 2. The CDR3 DNA follows: TGTGCCAGCAGCTGGACTAGCGGGGGGTCCACAGATACGCAGTATTTT. This codes for CASSWTSGGSTDTQYF.

V is TRBV5-1 and J is TRBJ2-5; D not resolved. Germline V CDR1 and CDR2: SGHRS, YFSETQ. There are 11 residues in the CDR3. The ends were cut back, 3 bases at V and 11 bases at J, with 11 bases in the middle. The CDR3, as DNA: TGCGCCAGCAGCTCGCCGGGTGAGCAGTACTTC. Residues: CASSSPGEQYF.

A few counts support this clonotype. DNA for the CDR3: TGTGCCAGCCAGGGAGACACCGGGGAGCTGTTTTTT. This gives the protein CASQGDTGELFF. The chain employs TRBV12-3 or TRBV12-4 and TRBJ2-2, with D perhaps TRBD1 or TRBD2 (5 bases each). Deletions cut 8 bases from V and 3 bases from J, with 7 bases between. CDR3 length equals 12 residues.

Here the CDR3 reads CASSLRTENEQYF. The CDR3, as DNA: TGTGCCAGCAGTTTAAGAACCGAAAACGAGCAGTACTTC. This chain joins TRBV28 and TRBJ2-7; no clear D gene. The germline V and J ends were trimmed by 2 bases and 5 bases, with 10 bases remaining between them. There are 13 residues in the CDR3. Germline-derived CDR1 and CDR2 are MDHEN and SYDVKM.

The chain links TRBV4-2 to TRBJ2-3; TRBD2 is a possible D gene (6 bases). V lost 1 base and J 1 base, leaving 9 bases between the germline ends. The germline CDR1 and CDR2 sequences are LGHNA and YNFKEQ. This CDR3 has 15 residues. The CDR3 DNA follows: TGTGCCAGCAGCCAAGTGGCGGGGCGCACAGATACGCAGTATTTT. It translates to CASSQVAGRTDTQYF.

The table lists this clonotype with a few counts. The V call is TRBV7-2, the J call TRBJ1-1; 10 bases fit TRBD1. The length of the CDR3 is 14 residues. Per germline, CDR1 SGHTA and CDR2 FQGNSA. The V gene end was trimmed by 5 bases and the J gene end by 5 bases; junction bases not matched to a gene: 5. The CDR3 loop is CASSPRTGGTEAFF. Here the CDR3 DNA reads TGTGCCAGCAGCCCCAGGACAGGGGGGACTGAAGCTTTCTTT.

Only a few counts were recorded for this clonotype. The chain combines TRBV11-3 with TRBJ2-3; 16 nucleotides match TRBD2. This CDR3 contains 18 residues. The V and J ends lost 5 bases and 4 bases, in that order; junction bases with no gene match: 9. Per germline, CDR1 SGHNT and CDR2 YENEEA. CDR3 in amino acids: CASSNTGTSGRDPDTQYF. Written as DNA, the CDR3 is TGTGCCAGCAGCAATACCGGGACTAGCGGGAGGGACCCAGATACGCAGTATTTT.

This clonotype occurred a few times. V is TRBV6-1 and J is TRBJ2-7; D unclear. This CDR3 contains 13 residues. V was cut by 5 bases and J by 0 bases, with 8 bases left in between. Germline V CDR1 and CDR2: MNHNS, SASEGT. CDR3 loop: CASSRDVSYEQYF. CDR3 bases: TGTGCCAGCAGTAGGGATGTCTCCTACGAGCAGTACTTC.